This T cell receptor beta chain was recovered during a study of blood T cell repertoires in COVID-19. The CDR3 runs 16 residues. Germline lookup yields CDR1 SGHRS and CDR2 YFSETQ. V trimming: 2 bases; J trimming: 7 bases; junction bases outside the gene matches: 13. The data were produced by immunoSEQ multiplex PCR, yet TCRdb's version contains in-frame clones alone and is incomplete. This table holds some 510,000 clones, around nine tenths found once. This clone was seen a handful of times. This clonotype originated in a woman aged 35 to 49 who had recovered from COVID-19. The chain is built from TRBV5-1 and TRBJ2-7; 9 nucleotides line up with TRBD1. The sequencing sample was made of PBMCs or T cells enriched from blood (not recorded which). CDR3 residues: CASSFDPGQGMSEQYF. The CDR3 DNA follows: TGCGCCAGCAGCTTTGACCCGGGACAGGGAATGAGTGAGCAGTACTTC.